This entry describes one T cell receptor beta chain. Its antigen is unidentified. This record comes from a study of Graves' ophthalmopathy and Graves' hyperthyroidism. Study conclusions and caveats: Ophthalmopathy progression predictions by the model showed around 72% specificity and approximately 69% sensitivity. Most expanded thyroid clonotypes above 0.001 frequency also appeared in blood.

Each diagnosis was determined on the basis of clinical symptoms, serum thyroxine, TRAb, thyroid ultrasound and orbital computed tomography. The sequenced template was RNA, covering the TCR beta CDR3 region. First-round RT-PCR with HTBI primers preceded a second-round multiplex PCR. Via MiXCR, TCRdb re-called the multiplex PCR reads, giving one row per CDR3 protein. The table lists hundreds of thousands of distinct CDR3 sequences, 20% to 25% of them singletons, with roughly 39% in the top ten. The TCR was taken from a woman in her forties or fifties with Graves' ophthalmopathy. Material for sequencing was peripheral blood.

The CDR3 region has the DNA TGTGCCAGCTCACCATCTCGGGGAACTGGAGGAAACACCATATATTTT. This encodes CASSPSRGTGGNTIYF. The chain combines TRBV18 with TRBJ1-3; D unresolved. In germline, CDR1 is KGHSH, CDR2 LQKENI. The CDR3 consists of 16 residues. Trimming cost V 2 bases and J 4 bases, with 15 bases left between them.